This T cell receptor (beta chain) was sequenced for a study of Ad26.COV2.S vaccination and SARS-CoV-2 variants (dated by TCRdb to 2020 to 2022). A note on the overall study: Donors in the vaccine arm were drawn from COV1001, a multicentre, randomized, double-blind, placebo-controlled phase I-IIa trial testing Ad26.COV2.S in healthy adults. Sequencing of the TCRbeta repertoire served to evaluate the specificity and breadth of SARS-CoV-2-reactive T cell receptors following Ad26.COV2.S vaccination. Throughout the experiments and outcome assessment, investigators stayed blinded to trial group allocation. Trial participants were randomized into five groups of five: low-dose or high-dose Ad26.COV2.S given once or twice, or placebo on both occasions. Ad26.COV2.S was administered intramuscularly at 5 x 10^10 or 1 x 10^11 viral particles, either as a single shot or as two shots given 56 days apart. The TCR-sequenced set comprised approximately 32 samples: some 20 Ad26.COV2.S vaccine recipients, 5 placebo recipients and 8 SARS-CoV-2 convalescent individuals. Paper-wide results and their limitations: Substantial breadth of spike-specific CD8+ and CD4+ T cell responses was reported after vaccination. Spike-specific TCR breadth was higher in Ad26.COV2.S recipients than in placebo recipients (P = 0.0014). Comparing responses between vaccine doses or regimens was not something the study was powered to do. Vaccine and placebo recipients had similar non-spike TCR breadth, a finding consistent with the vaccine containing only spike. It was noted by the authors that total T cell responses may have been underestimated by the TCR breadth and depth analyses.

The intended sense of this specimen's treatment or condition label: roughly 18 received Ad26.COV2.S at low or high dose, single or two shots; 5 received placebo; per-sample allocation not given. For vaccine and placebo recipients, the sequenced repertoires came from samples collected on day 63 after the first injection. Cohort 1b enrolled 20 to 30 adults aged 18-55 years at a single site in Boston, USA, between 29 July and 7 August 2020. Ad26.COV2.S consisted of a replication-incompetent adenovirus type 26 vector by which a prefusion-stabilized SARS-CoV-2 spike protein from the original Wuhan strain was expressed. V is shortened by 8 bases, J by 0 bases, and the region joining them spans 11 bases. CDR1 SNHLY and CDR2 FYNNEI are derived from the germline V gene. Reading from cysteine to phenylalanine, the CDR3 counts 15 amino acids. Only the CDR3 region is kept as DNA, spanning 45 bases read in frame from base 1.

The immunoSEQ Assay was used to sequence TCRbeta CDR3 regions. After extraction, genomic DNA underwent amplification by bias-controlled multiplex PCR, followed by high-throughput sequencing. The authors' analysis ran thus. Collapsing and filtering of sequences were performed to quantify the absolute abundance of each unique TCRbeta CDR3 region. Usable DNA was measured by amplifying reference genes present in all nucleated cells, and TCRbeta template counts were normalized to that usable DNA to estimate T cell fraction. Repertoire TCRs were annotated as SARS-CoV-2-specific when V gene, CDR3 amino acid sequence and J gene were exactly matched to a known reactive TCR set. MIRA supplied the reference SARS-CoV-2 TCR set, which was filtered for enrichment in COVID-19-positive ImmuneCODE repertoires so that public or cross-reactive TCRs were removed. Based on the MIRA antigens, annotated TCRs were further analysed at the level of specific ORF or position within ORF. Breadth was defined as the number of annotated unique rearrangements divided by the total number of unique productive rearrangements, and depth was defined as the summed frequency of the annotated unique rearrangements. Group comparisons of TCR breadth used two-sided Wilcoxon rank-sum tests. The table comes from immuneACCESS by way of TCRdb, which keeps in-frame sequences with V and J called. Part of the clones is missing from these tables; in studies checked, under half for an unresolved V gene and the rest for unknown reasons. V and J calls and clone size follow that table, whereas D and trimming were derived from the DNA. The sample table records approximately 480,000 clones; around 90% of these occur just once. Of the sample, over 10% is held by the ten largest clones.

This clone was recorded only once. Its antigen specificity is not known. Base-call qualities are not available, and no considerably larger clone is one nucleotide away. This sample comprised peripheral blood, obtained in a trial of Ad26.COV2.S vaccine versus placebo. The chain was built from TRBV2 and TRBJ1-6; TRBD1 is a possible D gene, resting on 5 matching bases. The clonotype was recovered from a person aged 18 to 59 who received the Ad26.COV2.S COVID-19 vaccine or a placebo. In nucleotide form, the sequence is TGTGCCAGCCGGGACGGGAGCTCCTATAATTCACCCCTCCACTTT. It codes for CASRDGSSYNSPLHF.